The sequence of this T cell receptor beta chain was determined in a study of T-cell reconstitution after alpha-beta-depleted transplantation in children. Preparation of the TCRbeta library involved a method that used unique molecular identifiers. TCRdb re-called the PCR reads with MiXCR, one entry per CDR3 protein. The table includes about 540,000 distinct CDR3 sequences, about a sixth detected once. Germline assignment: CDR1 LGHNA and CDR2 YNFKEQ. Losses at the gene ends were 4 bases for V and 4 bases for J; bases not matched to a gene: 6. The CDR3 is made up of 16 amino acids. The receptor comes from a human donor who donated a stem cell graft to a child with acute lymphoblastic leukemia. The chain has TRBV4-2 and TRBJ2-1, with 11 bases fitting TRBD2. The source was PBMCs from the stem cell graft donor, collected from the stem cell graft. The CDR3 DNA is TGTGCCAGCAGCCGGGTTGGGACTAGCGGATACAATGAGCAGTTCTTC. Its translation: CASSRVGTSGYNEQFF.